These 27 T cell receptor beta chains share one sample of origin, sequenced in a study of T-cell reconstitution after alpha-beta-depleted transplantation in children. Preparing the TCRbeta library involved the use of unique molecular identifiers. TCRdb fed the PCR reads into MiXCR, producing one record per CDR3 protein. Altogether 150,000 to 250,000 distinct CDR3 sequences are present, roughly 6.3% being singletons, with the ten largest covering approximately 4.1%. Sample: PBMCs, taken before TCRalphabeta/CD19-depleted stem cell transplant. The receptor set was obtained from a girl younger than two with combined immunodeficiency, due to receive a stem cell transplant.

On this clonotype: A much more abundant neighbour one base away suggests this may be a read error. The chain links TRBV5-6 to TRBJ2-5; 7 positions agree with TRBD2. Trimming took 7 bases from V and 4 from J; bases not matched to a gene: 10. Per the germline V gene, CDR1 is SGHDT and CDR2 is YYEEEE. This CDR3 has 14 residues. The CDR3 is CASGLSGVRETQYF. As DNA, the CDR3 is TGTGCCAGCGGCCTCAGCGGGGTAAGAGAGACCCAGTACTTC. Filled out from reference TRBV5-6 and TRBJ2-5, the complete variable domain reads DAGVTQSPTHLIKTRGQQVTLRCSPKSGHDTVSWYQQALGQGPQFIFQYYEEEERQRGNFPDRFSGHQFPNYSSELNVNALLLGDSALYLCASGLSGVRETQYFGPGTRLLVL.

This clonotype occurred many times. This chain uses TRBV7-9 with TRBJ1-3, with D unresolved. There are 17 residues in the CDR3. Per germline, CDR1 SEHNR and CDR2 FQNEAQ (reference sequence). Trimming took off 5 bases at V and 0 bases at J, with 17 bases between the two ends. CDR3: CASSHLRTDLSGNTIYF. As DNA, the CDR3 is TGTGCCAGCAGCCACCTTAGGACGGACCTCTCTGGAAACACCATATATTTT.

This sequence joins TRBV14 and TRBJ1-1; the D is unclear. Trimming removed 1 base at V and 8 bases at J, with 11 bases between. In germline, CDR1 is SGHDN, CDR2 FVKESK. This CDR3 has 13 residues. CDR3 coding DNA: TGTGCCAGCAGCCAAGTGCAGAGAGGGGAAGCTTTCTTT. Its translation is CASSQVQRGEAFF. The full variable domain, rest sourced from reference TRBV14 and TRBJ1-1, is EAGVTQFPSHSVIEKGQTVTLRCDPISGHDNLYWYRRVMGKEIKFLLHFVKESKQDESGMPNNRFLAERTGGTYSTLKVQPAELEDSGVYFCASSQVQRGEAFFGQGTRLTVV.

The chain recombines TRBV21-1 with TRBJ1-5; TRBD1 reflects the table's D call only, with no check against the DNA. TRBV21-1 is described as a pseudogene. The CDR3 loop spans 16 amino acids. The DNA of the CDR3 is TGTGCCAGCAGCAAATGGAGGAACAGGGGGCGTCAGCCCCAGCATTTT. Translation gives CASSKWRNRGRQPQHF.

This clonotype was seen at least ten times. The V gene is TRBV7-9, the J gene TRBJ2-7, with TRBD1 as a possible D gene (6 bases). This CDR3 contains 14 residues. The germline CDR1 and CDR2 sequences are SEHNR and FQNEAQ (reference sequence). Trimming cost V 5 bases and J 0 bases, with 11 bases left between them. The CDR3 loop is CASSGTLSSYEQYF. The DNA for the CDR3 is TGTGCCAGCAGCGGGACACTAAGCTCCTACGAGCAGTACTTC.

CDR3 sequence: CASSLFTGTVRNSPHF. CDR3 bases: TGTGCCAGCAGCCTCTTTACCGGGACAGTGAGGAATAGTCCCCACTTT. The chain employs TRBV11-2 and TRBJ1-6, with 7 bases identical to TRBD1. V was clipped by 5 bases and J by 18 bases; unmatched bases: 22. CDR3 size: 16 residues. Germline V lookup: CDR1 SGHAT, CDR2 FQNNGV.

This clonotype was seen repeatedly, ten times or more. The chain links TRBV5-1 to TRBJ2-5; D is possibly TRBD1 (7 bases). This CDR3 is 14 amino acids long. Trimming stripped 6 bases from V and 1 base from J, with 13 bases between. CDR1 SGHRS and CDR2 YFSETQ come from the germline V gene. CDR3 sequence: CASNGGTAQETQYF. The CDR3 DNA follows: TGCGCCAGCAACGGAGGGACAGCCCAAGAGACCCAGTACTTC.

This clonotype came up a few times. The gene calls are TRBV5-5 and TRBJ1-5; D perhaps matches TRBD1 (6 bases). V was pared by 0 bases and J by 0 bases, with 13 bases between. The germline CDR1 and CDR2 sequences are SGHKS and YYEKEE (reference sequence). This CDR3 has 17 amino acids. The CDR3 spells CASSLGQADYSNQPQHF. The CDR3 nucleotides read TGTGCCAGCAGCTTGGGACAGGCCGATTATAGCAATCAGCCCCAGCATTTT.

This clonotype showed up many times. This chain uses TRBV13 with TRBJ2-7; TRBD2 matches 9 bases. There are 13 residues in the CDR3. J gave up 4 bases and V 6 bases, and 4 bases lay outside the gene matches. Germline CDR1 and CDR2: PRHDT and FYEKMQ (reference sequence). Written as DNA, the CDR3 is TGTGCCAGCAGGAGTAGCGGGAGTTACGAGCAGTACTTC. Translation gives CASRSSGSYEQYF.

This clonotype has a handful of counts. The genes are TRBV7-8 and TRBJ2-7, with 13 bases identical to TRBD2. Germline V gene lookup returns CDR1 SGHVS and CDR2 FQNEAQ. V shed 7 bases, J shed 7 bases, and the junction held 10 bases outside the gene matches. The CDR3 covers 15 residues. CDR3 sequence reads: CASTKLPGLAGEQYF. CDR3 in DNA: TGTGCCAGCACCAAACTACCGGGACTAGCGGGGGAGCAGTACTTC.

This clonotype was recorded many times. The chain joins TRBV13 to TRBJ2-3; D tentatively fits TRBD1 or TRBD2 (6 bases each). Per the germline V gene, CDR1 is PRHDT and CDR2 is FYEKMQ (reference sequence). There are 13 residues in the CDR3. Trimming pared 2 bases from V and 4 bases from J, leaving 7 bases between. Written as DNA, the CDR3 is TGTGCCAGCAGCTTAAGGGGGGCAGATACGCAGTATTTT. Translation: CASSLRGADTQYF.

The chain has TRBV6-5 and TRBJ1-1, with D unclear. Trimming shortened V by 4 bases and J by 0 bases, and 9 bases separated the two germline ends. The CDR3 totals 14 residues. In germline, CDR1 is MNHEY, CDR2 SVGAGI. CDR3 loop: CASSSRTVNTEAFF. The DNA of the CDR3 is TGTGCCAGCAGTTCCCGGACTGTGAACACTGAAGCTTTCTTT.

This clonotype appeared many times. CDR3 sequence (DNA): TGTGCCAGCAGTCTACAGGGCCCTAACTATGGCTACACCTTC. Encoded protein: CASSLQGPNYGYTF. This chain links TRBV27 with TRBJ1-2, with TRBD1 as a possible D gene (6 bases). CDR1 is MNHEY, CDR2 SMNVEV, per germline (reference sequence). The CDR3 extends over 14 amino acids. Trimming stripped 5 bases from V and 0 bases from J, with 10 bases between.

This clonotype was observed many times. The chain has TRBV7-3 and TRBJ2-3; D remains ambiguous. Germline V gene lookup returns CDR1 SGHTA and CDR2 FQGTGA. CDR3 length: 17 amino acids. V was pared by 2 bases and J by 2 bases, with 17 bases between. The CDR3 region has the DNA TGTGCCAGCAGCTTACTGGTAGCCAGCCTTTCCACAGATACGCAGTATTTT. This gives the protein CASSLLVASLSTDTQYF.

The chain employs TRBV6-1 and TRBJ1-5; a possible D gene is TRBD1 (6 bases). V was clipped by 7 bases and J by 6 bases, with 16 bases between them. Germline V gives CDR1 MNHNS, CDR2 SASEGT. The CDR3 sequence is 14 residues long. Here the CDR3 reads CASTTRGLSQPQHF. CDR3 nucleotide sequence: TGTGCCAGCACCACGCGGGGGCTAAGTCAGCCCCAGCATTTT.

At least ten counts were recorded for this clonotype. The V gene is TRBV29-1, the J gene TRBJ1-1; TRBD1 is a possible D gene (5 bases). Trimming removed 3 bases from V and 0 bases from J, with 11 bases in between. The length of the CDR3 is 14 residues. Per germline, CDR1 SQVTM and CDR2 ANQGSEA. The CDR3 reads CSVEGESMNTEAFF. The CDR3 DNA reads as TGCAGCGTTGAGGGGGAAAGCATGAACACTGAAGCTTTCTTT.

This clonotype was seen at least ten times. V and J are TRBV7-2 and TRBJ2-1, with TRBD2 matching 15 bases. Germline CDR1 reads SGHTA; CDR2 reads FQGNSA. With V trimmed by 5 bases and J by 7 bases, 9 bases remained unmatched. The CDR3 length is 17 residues. The CDR3 region has the DNA TGTGCCAGCAGCGGCTATAGGACTAGCGGGAGGGTGAATGAGCAGTTCTTC. Translated: CASSGYRTSGRVNEQFF.

This clonotype has ten or more counts. The chain recombines TRBV21-1 with TRBJ1-4; TRBD1, as called in the table, went unchecked against the DNA. TRBV21-1 is a pseudogene segment. The CDR3 totals 15 residues. This CDR3 is CASSAPTDRGEKLFF. The CDR3 nucleotides are TGTGCCAGCAGCGCCCCGACAGACCGGGGAGAAAAACTGTTTTTT.

At least ten counts were recorded for this clonotype. The rearrangement joins TRBV4-2 to TRBJ2-1, with TRBD2 matching over 7 bases. Germline values: CDR1 LGHNA, CDR2 YNFKEQ. V was clipped by 4 bases and J by 1 base; unmatched bases: 19. This CDR3 contains 20 residues. The CDR3 nucleotides read TGTGCCAGCAGCCCCACAGTCCTCGGGGCGGCGGGAGTATCCTACAATGAGCAGTTCTTC. Its translation: CASSPTVLGAAGVSYNEQFF.

This clonotype was detected ten times or more. The J gene is TRBJ2-2, the V gene TRBV11-2, with 10 bases matching TRBD2. The CDR3 runs to 19 residues. Germline CDR1 is SGHAT and CDR2 is FQNNGV. Trimming took 1 base from V and 4 from J; bases not matched to a gene: 12. The CDR3 nucleotides read TGTGCCAGCAGCTTAGTTCCTCCCCTAGCGGGAGTAGGCACCGGGGAGCTGTTTTTT. It specifies CASSLVPPLAGVGTGELFF.

Many counts were recorded for this clonotype. V and J are TRBV29-1 and TRBJ1-1; D unclear. CDR1 SQVTM and CDR2 ANQGSEA come from the germline V gene. The CDR3 is 13 amino acids. The ends were cut back, 6 bases at V and 6 bases at J, with 17 bases in the middle. The CDR3 nucleotides are TGCAGCGTCCTCTGGTCCTCCACCGCTGAAGCTTTCTTT. This translates into CSVLWSSTAEAFF. Based on the CDR3 plus reference TRBV29-1 and TRBJ1-1, the full variable domain is SAVISQKPSRDICQRGTSLTIQCQVDSQVTMMFWYRQQPGQSLTLIATANQGSEATYESGFVIDKFPISRPNLTFSTLTVSNMSPEDSSIYLCSVLWSSTAEAFFGQGTRLTVV.

This clonotype was recorded many times. The chain carries TRBV28 and TRBJ2-7; D remains ambiguous. CDR3 length equals 13 residues. The germline CDR1 and CDR2 sequences are MDHEN and SYDVKM. V gave up 1 base and J gave up 2 bases, with 6 bases separating them. Here the CDR3 DNA reads TGTGCCAGCAGTTTATTTCCTACCTACGAGCAGTACTTC. Its protein product is CASSLFPTYEQYF.

In its sample, this clonotype was seen a few times. DNA of the CDR3: TGTGCCAACCCCTCGGCGCCGGGCACTGAAGCTTTCTTT. As protein: CANPSAPGTEAFF. The V call is TRBV19, the J call TRBJ1-1; unclear D gene. This CDR3 comprises 13 residues. CDR1 is LNHDA, CDR2 SQIVND, per germline (reference sequence). V was trimmed by 10 bases and J by 4 bases, leaving 16 bases between them.

This clonotype came up many times. The chain has TRBV7-8 and TRBJ1-1; D gene unclear. The CDR3 consists of 15 residues. V was cut by 1 base and J by 12 bases, with 21 bases left in between. In germline, CDR1 is SGHVS, CDR2 FQNEAQ. The DNA for the CDR3 is TGTGCCAGCAGCTTAGGATCATCGCCGAGTACGGCGACTTTCTTT. Amino acid sequence: CASSLGSSPSTATFF.

This clonotype has ten or more counts. The chain recombines TRBV7-6 with TRBJ2-1, with unresolved D. V gave up 1 base and J gave up 6 bases, with 4 bases separating them. Germline loops: CDR1 SGHVS, CDR2 FNYEAQ. This CDR3 is built from 12 residues. In DNA form, the CDR3 reads TGTGCCAGCAGCTTAGAGATCAATGAGCAGTTCTTC. It codes for CASSLEINEQFF.

At least ten counts were recorded for this clonotype. The chain is built from TRBV9 and TRBJ2-5, with D perhaps TRBD2 (6 bases). This CDR3 is built from 15 residues. V lost 4 bases and J 9 bases, leaving 22 bases between the germline ends. CDR1 is SGDLS and CDR2 is YYNGEE in the germline V gene. In DNA form, the CDR3 reads TGTGCCAGCAGCCCTATAGAACGGGCCGGAGGGCCCCAGTACTTC. It specifies CASSPIERAGGPQYF. The full variable domain, with the rest looked up from reference TRBV9 and TRBJ2-5, is DSGVTQTPKHLITATGQRVTLRCSPRSGDLSVYWYQQSLDQGLQFLIQYYNGEERAKGNILERFSAQQFPDLHSELNLSSLELGDSALYFCASSPIERAGGPQYFGPGTRLLVL.

This clonotype was found many times. The chain carries TRBV9 and TRBJ2-5; TRBD2 matches 11 bases. CDR3 size: 17 residues. Germline V gene data show CDR1 as SGDLS and CDR2 as YYNGEE. With V trimmed by 3 bases and J by 6 bases, 13 bases remained unmatched. In nucleotides, the CDR3 is TGTGCCAGCAGCGAGGGGACTAGCGGATCCACGCGAAAGACCCAGTACTTC. It translates to CASSEGTSGSTRKTQYF.